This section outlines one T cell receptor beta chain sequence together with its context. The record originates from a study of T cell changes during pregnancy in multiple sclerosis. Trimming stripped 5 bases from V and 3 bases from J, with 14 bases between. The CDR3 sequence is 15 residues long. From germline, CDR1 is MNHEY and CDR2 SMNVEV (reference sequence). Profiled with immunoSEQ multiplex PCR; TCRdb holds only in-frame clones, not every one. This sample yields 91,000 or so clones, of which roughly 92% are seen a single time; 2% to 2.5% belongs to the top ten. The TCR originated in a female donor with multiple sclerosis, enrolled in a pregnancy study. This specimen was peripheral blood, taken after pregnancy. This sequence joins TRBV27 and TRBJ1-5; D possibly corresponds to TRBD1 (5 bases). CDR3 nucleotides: TGTGCCAGCAGTCCCCGGAGGGGCTTCAATCAGCCCCAGCATTTT. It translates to CASSPRRGFNQPQHF.